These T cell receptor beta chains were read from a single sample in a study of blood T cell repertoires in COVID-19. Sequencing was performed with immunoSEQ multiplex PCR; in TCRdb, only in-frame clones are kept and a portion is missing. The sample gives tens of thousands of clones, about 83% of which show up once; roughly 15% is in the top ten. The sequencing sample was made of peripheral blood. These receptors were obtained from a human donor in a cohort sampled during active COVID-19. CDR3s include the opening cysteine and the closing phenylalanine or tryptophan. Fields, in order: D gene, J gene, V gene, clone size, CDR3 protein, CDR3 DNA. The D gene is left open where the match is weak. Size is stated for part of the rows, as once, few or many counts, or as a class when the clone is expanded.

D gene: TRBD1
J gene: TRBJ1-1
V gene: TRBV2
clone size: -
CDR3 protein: CATSGQGMNTEAFF
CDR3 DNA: TGTGCCACCTCCGGACAGGGAATGAACACTGAAGCTTTCTTT

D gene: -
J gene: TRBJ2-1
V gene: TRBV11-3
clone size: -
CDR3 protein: CASTRLPDNEQFF
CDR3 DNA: TGTGCCAGCACCCGACTCCCCGACAATGAGCAGTTCTTC

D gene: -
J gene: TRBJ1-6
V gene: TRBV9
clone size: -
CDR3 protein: CASSVASSYNSPLHF
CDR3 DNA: TGTGCCAGCAGCGTAGCTAGCTCCTATAATTCACCCCTCCACTTT

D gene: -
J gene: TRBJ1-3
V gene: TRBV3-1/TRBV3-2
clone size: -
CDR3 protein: CASSQERVAGNTIYF
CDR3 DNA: TGTGCCAGCAGCCAAGAGAGGGTAGCTGGAAACACCATATATTTT

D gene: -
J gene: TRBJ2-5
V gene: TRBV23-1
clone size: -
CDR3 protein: CASSQHVASPLQETQYF
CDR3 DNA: TGCGCCAGCAGTCAACACGTAGCGTCGCCCCTCCAAGAGACCCAGTACTTC

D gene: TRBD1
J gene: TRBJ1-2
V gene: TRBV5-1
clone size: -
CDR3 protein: CASSGTGDYGYTF
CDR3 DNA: TGCGCCAGCAGCGGAACAGGGGACTATGGCTACACCTTC

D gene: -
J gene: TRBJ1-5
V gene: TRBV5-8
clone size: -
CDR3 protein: CASSLDGLGNQPQHF
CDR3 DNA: TGTGCCAGCAGCTTGGACGGACTCGGCAATCAGCCCCAGCATTTT

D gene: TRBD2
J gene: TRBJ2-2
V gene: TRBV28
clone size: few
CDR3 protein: CASSLRPAGGNGELFF
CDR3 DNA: TGTGCCAGCAGTCTCCGTCCCGCGGGAGGGAACGGGGAGCTGTTTTTT

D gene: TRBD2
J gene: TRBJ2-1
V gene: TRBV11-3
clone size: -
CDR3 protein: CASSFGLATLNEQFF
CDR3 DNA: TGTGCCAGCAGCTTTGGACTAGCGACGCTCAATGAGCAGTTCTTC

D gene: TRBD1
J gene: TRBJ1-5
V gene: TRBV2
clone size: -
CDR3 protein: CASSEDRGHYQPQHF
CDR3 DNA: TGTGCCAGCAGTGAGGACAGGGGGCATTATCAGCCCCAGCATTTT

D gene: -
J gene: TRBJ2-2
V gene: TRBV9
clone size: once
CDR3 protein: CASSQSPGLKTGELFF
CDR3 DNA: TGTGCCAGCAGCCAGAGCCCGGGGTTAAAAACCGGGGAGCTGTTTTTT

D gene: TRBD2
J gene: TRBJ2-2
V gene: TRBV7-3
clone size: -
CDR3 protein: CASSLLLGGGNTGELFF
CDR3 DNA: TGTGCCAGCAGCCTCCTTCTGGGCGGGGGGAACACCGGGGAGCTGTTTTTT

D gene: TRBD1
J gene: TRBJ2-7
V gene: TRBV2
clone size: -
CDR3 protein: CAEAGQGAHEQYF
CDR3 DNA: TGTGCCGAGGCGGGACAGGGGGCACACGAGCAGTACTTC

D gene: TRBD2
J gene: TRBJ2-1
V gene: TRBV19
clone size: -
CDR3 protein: CATLKDGRALNEQFF
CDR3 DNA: TGTGCCACCTTAAAAGACGGGAGGGCCCTCAATGAGCAGTTCTTC

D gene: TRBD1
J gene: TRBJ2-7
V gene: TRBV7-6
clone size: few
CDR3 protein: CASSLAPDRGAYEQYF
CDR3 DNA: TGTGCCAGCAGCTTAGCGCCCGACAGGGGAGCCTACGAGCAGTACTTC

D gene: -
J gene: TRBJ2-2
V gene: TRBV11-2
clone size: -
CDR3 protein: CASSLGTVNTGELFF
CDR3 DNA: TGTGCCAGCAGCTTAGGCACGGTGAACACCGGGGAGCTGTTTTTT

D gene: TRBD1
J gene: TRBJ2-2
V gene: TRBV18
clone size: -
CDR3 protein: CASSPRGQGDTGELFF
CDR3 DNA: TGTGCCAGCTCACCACGGGGACAGGGAGACACCGGGGAGCTGTTTTTT

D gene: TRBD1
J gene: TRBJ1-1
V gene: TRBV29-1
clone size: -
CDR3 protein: CSGGQGIPTEAFF
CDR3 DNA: TGCAGCGGCGGACAGGGAATTCCCACTGAAGCTTTCTTT

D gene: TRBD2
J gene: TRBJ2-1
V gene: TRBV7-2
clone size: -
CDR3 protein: CASSLTSGGVDEQFF
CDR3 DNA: TGTGCCAGCAGCTTGACTAGCGGGGGGGTCGATGAGCAGTTCTTC

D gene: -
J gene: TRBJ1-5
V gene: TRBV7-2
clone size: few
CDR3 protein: CASSLSTDSNQPQHF
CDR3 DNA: TGTGCCAGCAGCTTAAGTACAGACAGCAATCAGCCCCAGCATTTT

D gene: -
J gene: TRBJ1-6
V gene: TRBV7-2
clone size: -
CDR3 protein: CASSLGVGVYNSPLHF
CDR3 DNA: TGTGCCAGCAGCTTAGGGGTAGGGGTCTATAATTCACCCCTCCACTTT

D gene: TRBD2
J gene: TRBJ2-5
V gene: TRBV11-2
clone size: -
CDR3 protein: CASSLGLAGGAETQYF
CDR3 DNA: TGTGCCAGCAGCTTAGGTCTAGCGGGGGGTGCGGAGACCCAGTACTTC

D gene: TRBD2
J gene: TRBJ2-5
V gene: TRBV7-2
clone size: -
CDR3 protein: CASSFQRGGPETQYF
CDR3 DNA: TGTGCCAGCAGCTTCCAGCGGGGGGGCCCCGAGACCCAGTACTTC

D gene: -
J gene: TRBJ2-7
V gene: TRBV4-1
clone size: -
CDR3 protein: CASSQVRGRPSYEQYF
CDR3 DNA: TGCGCCAGCAGCCAAGTTCGAGGGAGGCCCTCCTACGAGCAGTACTTC

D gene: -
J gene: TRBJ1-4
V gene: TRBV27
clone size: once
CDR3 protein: CASSLQGSLYEKLFF
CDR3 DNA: TGTGCCAGCAGTTTACAGGGAAGCCTCTATGAAAAACTGTTTTTT

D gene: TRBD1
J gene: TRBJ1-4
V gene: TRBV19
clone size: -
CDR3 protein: CASSIGQGNEKLFF
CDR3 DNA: TGTGCCAGTAGTATAGGACAGGGTAATGAAAAACTGTTTTTT

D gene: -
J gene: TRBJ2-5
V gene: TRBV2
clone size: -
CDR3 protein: CASSESVNQETQYF
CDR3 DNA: TGTGCCAGCAGTGAGTCCGTAAACCAAGAGACCCAGTACTTC

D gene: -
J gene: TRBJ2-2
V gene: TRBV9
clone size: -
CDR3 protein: CASSPRVRANTGELFF
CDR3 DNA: TGTGCCAGCAGCCCCAGAGTACGGGCGAACACCGGGGAGCTGTTTTTT

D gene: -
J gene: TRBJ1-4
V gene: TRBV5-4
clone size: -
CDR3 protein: CASSLGQDEKLFF
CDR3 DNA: TGTGCCAGCAGCTTGGGGCAAGATGAAAAACTGTTTTTT

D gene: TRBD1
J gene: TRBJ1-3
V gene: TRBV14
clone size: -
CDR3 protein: CASSRDRVGNTIYF
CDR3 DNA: TGTGCCAGCAGCCGAGACAGGGTTGGAAACACCATATATTTT

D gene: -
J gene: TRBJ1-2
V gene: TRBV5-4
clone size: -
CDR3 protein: CASSLDSNYGYTF
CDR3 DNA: TGTGCCAGCAGCCTTGACAGCAACTATGGCTACACCTTC

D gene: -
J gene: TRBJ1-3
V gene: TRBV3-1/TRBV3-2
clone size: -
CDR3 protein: CASSHRGGAGNTIYF
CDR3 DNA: TGTGCCAGCAGCCATAGGGGGGGGGCTGGAAACACCATATATTTT

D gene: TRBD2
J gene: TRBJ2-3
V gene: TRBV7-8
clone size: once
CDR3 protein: CASSLVRLAGRTDTQYF
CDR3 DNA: TGTGCCAGCAGCTTAGTTAGACTAGCGGGCCGAACAGATACGCAGTATTTT

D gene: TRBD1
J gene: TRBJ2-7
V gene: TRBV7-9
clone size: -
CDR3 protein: CASSLGTGVEEQYF
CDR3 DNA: TGTGCCAGCAGCTTAGGGACAGGGGTGGAGGAGCAGTACTTC